Listed here are 27 T cell receptor beta chains from one sample, sequenced in a study of early T cells in non-severe SARS-CoV-2 infection. TCRdb reprocessed the 5' RACE reads with MiXCR, giving one entry per CDR3 protein. The table records about 46,000 distinct CDR3 sequences, roughly 8.8% of them present only once. The sequenced sample consisted of whole blood. The receptors were gathered from an adult who was a healthcare worker with PCR-confirmed SARS-CoV-2 infection or an uninfected control (not recorded which).

Points on this clonotype: This clone may be a read error of a much larger clone one base away. The final CDR3 position lacks the conserved phenylalanine or tryptophan, pointing to a likely read error. This chain joins TRBV2 and TRBJ2-3; D may be TRBD1 (5 bases). Germline V CDR1 and CDR2: SNHLY, FYNNEI. Trimming removed 8 bases from V and 4 bases from J, with 10 bases in between. This CDR3 has 12 residues. CDR3 sequence reads: CASGVRADTQYL. The CDR3 coding sequence is TGTGCCAGCGGAGTCAGGGCAGATACGCAGTATCTT.

This clonotype was recorded many times. This chain uses TRBV5-1 with TRBJ2-7, with 9 nucleotides matching TRBD1. Unmatched junction bases numbered 4, after V lost 4 bases and J lost 2 bases. Germline CDR1 SGHRS, CDR2 YFSETQ. This CDR3 has 14 amino acids. The DNA for the CDR3 is TGCGCCAGCAGCACGGGACAGGGCACCTACGAGCAGTACTTC. Its protein product is CASSTGQGTYEQYF.

This clonotype was counted a few times. This chain links TRBV29-1 with TRBJ1-1; D remains ambiguous. The V gene's germline CDR1 is SQVTM and CDR2 ANQGSEA. V lost 7 bases and J 1 base, leaving 10 bases between the germline ends. The CDR3 is 12 residues long. In DNA, the CDR3 is TGCAGCGGCGGACGGCAGAACACTGAAGCTTTCTTT. It yields the protein CSGGRQNTEAFF.

This clonotype was detected only a few times. This CDR3 is CASSLGGGRNTEAFF. For the CDR3, the DNA is TGCGCCAGCAGCCTGGGAGGGGGTCGGAACACTGAAGCTTTCTTT. This rearrangement joins TRBV5-1 to TRBJ1-1, with D maybe TRBD1 (6 bases). This CDR3 contains 15 residues. V was trimmed by 4 bases and J by 1 base, leaving 14 bases between them. Germline loops: CDR1 SGHRS, CDR2 YFSETQ.

This clonotype was seen repeatedly, ten times or more. J is TRBJ1-1 and V is TRBV28; D may be TRBD1 (6 bases). Germline CDR1 and CDR2: MDHEN and SYDVKM. This CDR3 contains 16 residues. Trimming shortened V by 8 bases and J by 3 bases, and 22 bases separated the two germline ends. The DNA for the CDR3 is TGTGCCAGCTTCAGCTTGCCGGGCAGGGGTCACACTGAAGCTTTCTTT. It codes for CASFSLPGRGHTEAFF.

In its sample, this clonotype was seen a few times. The chain links TRBV20-1 to TRBJ2-5; 7 positions match TRBD2. Trimming removed 0 bases from V and 1 base from J; junction bases left unmatched: 5. There are 15 residues in the CDR3. CDR1 and CDR2 (germline): DFQATT, SNEGSKA (reference sequence). CDR3 DNA: TGCAGTGCTAGAGAGGCCGGGGGGACCCAAGAGACCCAGTACTTC. Amino acid sequence: CSAREAGGTQETQYF.

The sample holds many counts of this clonotype. The V gene is TRBV12-3 or TRBV12-4, the J gene TRBJ2-3, with 7 positions matching TRBD1. There are 14 residues in the CDR3. Trimming took 5 bases from V and 0 from J; bases not matched to a gene: 2. The CDR3 DNA is TGTGCCAGCAGTATGACAGGGAGCACAGATACGCAGTATTTT. It specifies CASSMTGSTDTQYF.

V is TRBV6-5 and J is TRBJ2-2; 8 bases fit TRBD1. Germline assignment: CDR1 MNHEY and CDR2 SVGAGI. The CDR3 runs to 16 residues. The ends lost 2 bases at V and 5 bases at J; junction bases unmatched: 7. The CDR3 sequence is CASSYPQGAGTGELFF. Written as DNA, the CDR3 is TGTGCCAGCAGTTACCCTCAGGGGGCTGGAACCGGGGAGCTGTTTTTT.

This clonotype was seen a few times. J is TRBJ2-4 and V is TRBV7-8; maybe TRBD2 (6 bases). Per the germline V gene, CDR1 is SGHVS and CDR2 is FQNEAQ. V was pared by 4 bases and J by 0 bases, with 16 bases between. The CDR3 has 17 amino acids. The CDR3 is CASSSRGTEKAKNIQYF. DNA for the CDR3: TGTGCCAGCAGCTCCCGGGGGACCGAGAAAGCCAAAAACATTCAGTACTTC.

The sample holds a few counts of this clonotype. This chain joins TRBV5-8 and TRBJ1-2, with D hard to call. Germline loops: CDR1 SGHTS, CDR2 YDEGEE. The V end lost 0 bases, the J end lost 3 bases, and 6 bases lay between the germline ends. The CDR3 length is 13 residues. This chain's CDR3 is CASSLDSHYGYTF. CDR3 bases: TGTGCCAGCAGCTTGGACAGCCACTATGGCTACACCTTC. Complete variable domain (other parts from reference TRBV5-8 and TRBJ1-2): EAGVTQSPTHLIKTRGQQATLRCSPISGHTSVYWYQQALGLGLQFLLWYDEGEERNRGNFPPRFSGRQFPNYSSELNVNALELEDSALYLCASSLDSHYGYTFGSGTRLTVV.

This clonotype was seen repeatedly, ten times or more. This chain joins TRBV28 and TRBJ2-4; unclear D gene. The CDR3 consists of 14 residues. The ends were cut back, 3 bases at V and 9 bases at J, with 15 bases in the middle. Germline values: CDR1 MDHEN, CDR2 SYDVKM. The CDR3 DNA reads as TGTGCCAGCAGTTTGCAACTCCTCTCGGGCATTCAGTACTTC. Amino acid sequence: CASSLQLLSGIQYF.

There are many counts of this clonotype. The rearrangement links TRBV11-2 to TRBJ2-5; 7 bases are a match to TRBD1. In germline, CDR1 is SGHAT, CDR2 FQNNGV. The CDR3 has 15 amino acids. Trimming at V came to 2 bases and at J to 5 bases, leaving 8 bases not matched to a gene. The DNA for the CDR3 is TGTGCCAGCAGCTTACAAACAGGGGTCGGGGAGACCCAGTACTTC. It encodes CASSLQTGVGETQYF.

The chain uses TRBV2 and TRBJ2-6; 11 positions agree with TRBD1. The CDR3 is 17 amino acids. From germline, CDR1 is SNHLY and CDR2 FYNNEI. V lost 7 bases, J lost 0 bases, and 5 bases stayed unmatched. The CDR3 DNA reads as TGTGCCAGCACTGCGGGACAGGGGGACTCTGGGGCCAACGTCCTGACTTTC. It codes for CASTAGQGDSGANVLTF.

This clonotype showed up just a few times. The CDR3 DNA follows: TGTGCCAGCGAGTCCTGGGGCTATGGCTACACCTTC. Translated, it gives CASESWGYGYTF. The V gene is TRBV28, the J gene TRBJ1-2; D uncertain. V was clipped by 8 bases and J by 4 bases, with 11 bases between them. CDR1 and CDR2 from the germline V gene are MDHEN and SYDVKM. This CDR3 comprises 12 residues.

This clonotype was picked up a small number of times. The genes are TRBV6-2 or TRBV6-3 and TRBJ2-1, with D perhaps TRBD2 (6 bases). Trimming cost V 7 bases and J 9 bases, with 19 bases left between them. The CDR3 contains 14 residues. Germline lookup yields CDR1 MNHEY and CDR2 SVGEGT. CDR3 amino acids: CASTQSGTGSEQFF. In DNA, the CDR3 is TGTGCCAGCACCCAATCCGGGACTGGCAGTGAGCAGTTCTTC.

This clonotype was observed at least ten times. The chain has TRBV12-3 or TRBV12-4 and TRBJ2-7; D ambiguous. This CDR3 contains 14 residues. Trimming removed 6 bases from V and 6 bases from J, with 18 bases in between. The CDR3 DNA is TGTGCCAGCAGACAGAGCCCCATTGGGTCCGAGCAGTACTTC. This encodes CASRQSPIGSEQYF.

This clonotype was recorded at least ten times. This chain links TRBV4-2 with TRBJ1-1; maybe TRBD1 (5 bases). The CDR3 runs 15 residues. CDR1 is LGHNA, CDR2 YNFKEQ, per germline. Trimming took off 0 bases at V and 4 bases at J, with 12 bases between the two ends. As DNA, the CDR3 is TGTGCCAGCAGCCAAGATCTAGGGGTAGGCACTGAAGCTTTCTTT. Translating gives CASSQDLGVGTEAFF.

This clonotype was counted many times. This sequence joins TRBV6-5 and TRBJ2-1, with D perhaps TRBD1 (5 bases). Per the germline V gene, CDR1 is MNHEY and CDR2 is SVGAGI. V lost 5 bases, J lost 10 bases, and 9 bases lay in between. CDR3 size: 11 residues. DNA for the CDR3: TGTGCCAGCAGTCAGGGAAGGGAGCAGTTCTTC. Protein product: CASSQGREQFF.

This clonotype was seen ten or more times. This sequence joins TRBV10-2 and TRBJ2-2; D is unclear. Germline V gene sequence: CDR1 WSHSY, CDR2 SAAADI. V was trimmed by 6 bases and J by 2 bases, leaving 7 bases between them. There are 13 residues in the CDR3. CDR3 nucleotide sequence: TGCGCCAGCAGGGAAGGAAACACCGGGGAGCTGTTTTTT. This gives the protein CASREGNTGELFF.

The chain recombines TRBV7-9 with TRBJ2-7; perhaps TRBD1 as D (5 bases). V lost 3 bases to trimming and J lost 0 bases, with 15 bases between them. Germline lookup yields CDR1 SEHNR and CDR2 FQNEAQ (reference sequence). The CDR3 spans 16 residues. The CDR3 region has the DNA TGTGCCAGCAGCTTCTCGTTCAGGGTTCCCTCCTACGAGCAGTACTTC. This sequence encodes CASSFSFRVPSYEQYF. The variable domain in full, completed from reference TRBV7-9 and TRBJ2-7, reads DTGVSQNPRHKITKRGQNVTFRCDPISEHNRLYWYRQTLGQGPEFLTYFQNEAQLEKSRLLSDRFSAERPKGSFSTLEIQRTEQGDSAMYLCASSFSFRVPSYEQYFGPGTRLTVT.

This clonotype was seen a few times. V usage is TRBV29-1 and J usage is TRBJ2-7; the match to TRBD1 covers 7 bases. This CDR3 spans 13 amino acids. The ends lost 6 bases at V and 3 bases at J; junction bases unmatched: 8. Germline V gene sequence: CDR1 SQVTM, CDR2 ANQGSEA. CDR3 amino acids: CSVVGTVGYEQYF. The DNA for the CDR3 is TGCAGCGTCGTCGGGACAGTCGGCTACGAGCAGTACTTC.

Many counts were recorded for this clonotype. This sequence joins TRBV18 and TRBJ1-2, with 8 positions matching TRBD1. The germline V gene has CDR1 KGHSH and CDR2 LQKENI. The CDR3 spans 14 residues. J lost 5 bases, V lost 6 bases, and 8 bases had no gene match. The CDR3 reads CASSHDRGGYGYTF. CDR3 DNA: TGTGCCAGCTCCCACGACAGGGGCGGGTATGGCTACACCTTC. Full variable domain (missing parts from reference TRBV18 and TRBJ1-2): NAGVMQNPRHLVRRRGQEARLRCSPMKGHSHVYWYRQLPEEGLKFMVYLQKENIIDESGMPKERFSAEFPKEGPSILRIQQVVRGDSAAYFCASSHDRGGYGYTFGSGTRLTVV.

This clonotype came up a few times. The rearrangement links TRBV20-1 to TRBJ2-3, with D tentatively TRBD2 (5 bases). Germline CDR1 and CDR2: DFQATT and SNEGSKA (reference sequence). This CDR3 is built from 12 residues. Trimming removed 5 bases from V and 2 bases from J, with 8 bases in between. This chain's CDR3 is CSAATNTDTQYF. The CDR3 bases are TGCAGTGCTGCGACTAACACAGATACGCAGTATTTT.

This clonotype occurred many times. The J gene is TRBJ2-7, the V gene TRBV6-2 or TRBV6-3; D unresolved. This CDR3 comprises 13 residues. Germline CDR1 is MNHEY and CDR2 is SVGEGT. Trimming pared 5 bases from V and 4 bases from J, leaving 12 bases between. Here the CDR3 reads CASSPSVVYEQYF. As DNA, the CDR3 is TGTGCCAGCAGTCCCTCGGTCGTTTACGAGCAGTACTTC.

This clonotype was counted at least ten times. The chain joins TRBV29-1 to TRBJ1-1; the D is unclear. Germline V gene sequence: CDR1 SQVTM, CDR2 ANQGSEA. This CDR3 has 12 residues. The V gene lost 1 base and the J gene lost 6 bases, with 9 bases spanning the gap. The CDR3 loop is CSVEVLSPEAFF. The CDR3 DNA reads as TGCAGCGTTGAAGTACTGAGCCCTGAAGCTTTCTTT.

This chain joins TRBV28 and TRBJ2-3; D unclear. V was clipped by 4 bases and J by 0 bases, with 11 bases between them. There are 15 residues in the CDR3. CDR1 is MDHEN and CDR2 is SYDVKM in the germline V gene. For the CDR3, the DNA is TGTGCCAGCAGTTCTCGAGCCCTTAGCACAGATACGCAGTATTTT. Translated: CASSSRALSTDTQYF.

The chain links TRBV28 to TRBJ1-1; D is ambiguous. This CDR3 contains 12 residues. Trimming shortened V by 8 bases and J by 3 bases, and 10 bases separated the two germline ends. Per germline, CDR1 MDHEN and CDR2 SYDVKM. Here the CDR3 reads CASGTDDTEAFF. The DNA for the CDR3 is TGTGCCAGCGGTACGGACGACACTGAAGCTTTCTTT.